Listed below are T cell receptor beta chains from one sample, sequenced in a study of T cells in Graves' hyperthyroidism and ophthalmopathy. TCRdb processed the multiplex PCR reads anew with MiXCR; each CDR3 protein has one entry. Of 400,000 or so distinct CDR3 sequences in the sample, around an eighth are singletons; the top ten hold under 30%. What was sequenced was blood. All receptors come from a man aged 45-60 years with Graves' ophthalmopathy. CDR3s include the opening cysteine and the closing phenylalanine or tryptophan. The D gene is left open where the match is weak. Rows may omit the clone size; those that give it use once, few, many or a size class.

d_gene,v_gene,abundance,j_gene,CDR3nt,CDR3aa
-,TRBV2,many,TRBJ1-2,TGTGCCAGCAGTGAGGTCCGAAACTATGGCTACACCTTC,CASSEVRNYGYTF
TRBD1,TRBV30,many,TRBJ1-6,TGTGCCTGGAGTGTCAACAGGGGAGCTCATTCACCCCTCCACTTT,CAWSVNRGAHSPLHF
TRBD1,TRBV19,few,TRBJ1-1,TGTGCCAGTAGTTTGCCAGGGGGCCCTGAAGCTTTCTTT,CASSLPGGPEAFF
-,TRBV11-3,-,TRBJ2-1,TGTGCCAGCAGCTTAGAGGCTAGCCTTCTTGCCTACAATGAGCAGTTCTTC,CASSLEASLLAYNEQFF
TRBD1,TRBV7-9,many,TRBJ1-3,TGTGCCAGCAGTCTAGAAGGGGACAGGGCTGACACCATATATTTT,CASSLEGDRADTIYF
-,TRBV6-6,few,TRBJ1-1,TGTGCCAGCAGTTACAGGGTTCGGGGGACGACTGAAGCTTTCTTT,CASSYRVRGTTEAFF
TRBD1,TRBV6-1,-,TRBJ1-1,TGTGCCAGCAGAGACAGGGGGACTGAAGCTTTCTTT,CASRDRGTEAFF
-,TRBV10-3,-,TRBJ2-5,TGTGCCACCCGTTCGGACGGGGGTTGGCAAGAGACCCAGTACTTC,CATRSDGGWQETQYF
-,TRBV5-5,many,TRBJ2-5,TGTGCCAGCAGCTTGTTTTCTGGCAACCAAGAGACCCAGTACTTC,CASSLFSGNQETQYF
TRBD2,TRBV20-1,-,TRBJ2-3,TGCAGTGCGACCGGGACTAGCGGGAGGGCCGCGGATACGCAGTATTTT,CSATGTSGRAADTQYF
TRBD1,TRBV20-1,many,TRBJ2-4,TGCAGTGCGCACAGATACGGGACAGACAAAGCCAAAAACATTCAGTACTTC,CSAHRYGTDKAKNIQYF
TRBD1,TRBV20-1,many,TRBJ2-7,TGCAGTGCTACGGACAGGGCCGACTACGAGCAGTACTTC,CSATDRADYEQYF
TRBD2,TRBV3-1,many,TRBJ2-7,TGTGCCTTCCAGACTAGCGGTTCCTACGAGCAGTACTTC,CAFQTSGSYEQYF
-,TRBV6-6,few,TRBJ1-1,TGTGCCAGCAGTTACGTCAGGGCCACTGAAGCTTTCTTT,CASSYVRATEAFF
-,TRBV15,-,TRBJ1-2,TGTGCCGCCAGCTCCATCCCCGGGGGGGCAGGTCACTATGGCTACACCTTC,CAASSIPGGAGHYGYTF
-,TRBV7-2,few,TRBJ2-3,TGTGCCAGCAGCAGGGATGCTAATACGCAGTATTTT,CASSRDANTQYF
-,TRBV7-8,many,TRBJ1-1,TGTGCCAGCAGCTTAGTGTTGGGCAGCCTAACTTGGGATACTGAAGCTTTCTTT,CASSLVLGSLTWDTEAFF
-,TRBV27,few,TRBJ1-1,TGTGCCAGCAGTTTACAGGCGATGCTAAACACTGAAGCTTTCTTT,CASSLQAMLNTEAFF
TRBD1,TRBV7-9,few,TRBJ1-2,TGTGCCAGCAGCTTAGCGCTCCGGACAGGGGACTATGGCTACACCTTC,CASSLALRTGDYGYTF
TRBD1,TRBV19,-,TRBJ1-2,TGTGCCAGCATGGACAGGACGCACCTCTATGGCTACACCTTC,CASMDRTHLYGYTF
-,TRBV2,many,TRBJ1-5,TGTGCCAGCAGTACCCAGCCGGGGGCGTTTCAGCCCCAGCATTTT,CASSTQPGAFQPQHF
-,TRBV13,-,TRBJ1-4,TGTGCCAACAGCTTAGTCCTCGGCTCGGGAGGTGAAAAACTGTTTTTT,CANSLVLGSGGEKLFF
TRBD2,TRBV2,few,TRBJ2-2,TGTGCCAGCCGCTGGACTAGCGGGAACACCGGGGAGCTGTTTTTT,CASRWTSGNTGELFF
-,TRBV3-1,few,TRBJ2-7,TGTGCCAGCAGCCAAGATATATTTGGGGCCGAGCAGTACTTC,CASSQDIFGAEQYF
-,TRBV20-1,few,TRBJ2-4,TGCAGTGCGAGGGACCCTTTAGCCAAAAACATTCAGTACTTC,CSARDPLAKNIQYF
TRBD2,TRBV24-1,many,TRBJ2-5,TGTGCCACCGGAGGACTAGCCTCACAAGAGACCCAGTACTTC,CATGGLASQETQYF
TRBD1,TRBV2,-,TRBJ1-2,TGTGCCAGCAAACAGGGGGCTAACTATGGCTACACCTTC,CASKQGANYGYTF
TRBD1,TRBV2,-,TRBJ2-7,TGTGCCACCAATCCTGCCGGGCTTGCCAGGGGGTTCTGCAATGAGCAGTACTTC,CATNPAGLARGFCNEQYF
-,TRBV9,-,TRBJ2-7,TGTGCCAGCAGCGTAGAGCCAGGGGTGAGCGAGCAGTACTTC,CASSVEPGVSEQYF
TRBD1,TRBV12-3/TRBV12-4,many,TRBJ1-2,TGTGCCAGCAGTTACACAGGGGGCGCGAGAGGCTACACCTTC,CASSYTGGARGYTF
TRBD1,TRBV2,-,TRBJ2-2,TGTGCCAGTCTCCGGGACAGGGCATCCGGGGAGCTGTTTTTT,CASLRDRASGELFF
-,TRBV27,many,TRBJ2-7,TGTGCCAGCAGTTTATCCCCGGACTACTTCTACGAGCAGTACTTC,CASSLSPDYFYEQYF
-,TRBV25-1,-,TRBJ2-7,TGTGCCAGCAGTGAATCCCCCCCCGAAGTGAGATCCTACGAGCAGTACTTC,CASSESPPEVRSYEQYF
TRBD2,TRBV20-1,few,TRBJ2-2,TGCAGTGCCGAGGGAGGGTCGGTTACCGGGGAGCTGTTTTTT,CSAEGGSVTGELFF